The 26 T cell receptor beta chains presented below share a single source sample, sequenced in a study of radiotherapy plus CTLA-4 blockade in lung cancer. Clones were sequenced by immunoSEQ multiplex PCR, and TCRdb holds only the in-frame ones, with some missing. The sample has 70,000 to 100,000 clones, approximately 83% seen once. The sequencing used peripheral blood, collected from a patient treated with radiotherapy plus ipilimumab. These receptors were obtained from a human donor with non-small cell lung cancer who had a partial response to radiotherapy plus ipilimumab.

V is TRBV28 and J is TRBJ1-2, with a weak D call TRBD1 (5 bases). Germline CDR1 and CDR2: MDHEN and SYDVKM. V gave up 2 bases and J gave up 8 bases, with 12 bases separating them. The CDR3 runs 13 residues. The CDR3 spells CASSLGGSRGYTF. The CDR3, as DNA: TGTGCCAGCAGTTTAGGGGGGAGTCGGGGCTACACCTTC.

The chain is built from TRBV28 and TRBJ1-2, with D possibly matching TRBD1 (5 bases). Germline lookup yields CDR1 MDHEN and CDR2 SYDVKM. The V end was cut by 5 bases, the J end by 8 bases, with 18 bases between. This CDR3 spans 14 amino acids. CDR3 sequence reads: CASSTRIRVQGYTF. In nucleotides, the CDR3 is TGTGCCAGCAGTACCCGGATCAGGGTGCAGGGCTACACCTTC.

This sequence joins TRBV2 and TRBJ1-4; tentative D call: TRBD1 (6 bases). The V gene's germline CDR1 is SNHLY and CDR2 FYNNEI. The V gene lost 6 bases and the J gene lost 5 bases, with 13 bases spanning the gap. CDR3 length: 14 amino acids. CDR3 DNA sequence: TGTGCCAGCAGGTTAACAGGGCTGAATGAAAAACTGTTTTTT. This encodes CASRLTGLNEKLFF.

This chain connects TRBV19 to TRBJ2-1; maybe TRBD2 (5 bases). The ends were cut back, 8 bases at V and 7 bases at J, with 15 bases in the middle. The germline CDR1 and CDR2 sequences are LNHDA and SQIVND (reference sequence). The CDR3 covers 13 residues. For the CDR3, the DNA is TGTGCCAGTTCCCGGGAAACTCTGAATGAGCAGTTCTTC. This encodes CASSRETLNEQFF.

The rearrangement uses TRBV5-4 and TRBJ2-1; TRBD2 matches 11 bases. Germline V CDR1 and CDR2: SGHNT, YYREEE (reference sequence). The trim removed 0 bases at V and 8 bases at J, leaving 4 bases unmatched. This CDR3 has 15 amino acids. In DNA form, the CDR3 reads TGTGCCAGCAGCTTGGAACTAGCGGGAGTGGATGAGCAGTTCTTC. The encoded protein is CASSLELAGVDEQFF.

The chain's CDR3 is CASLRTGLYEQYF. The CDR3 DNA reads as TGTGCCAGCTTACGGACAGGGCTTTACGAGCAGTACTTC. This chain connects TRBV2 to TRBJ2-7; 8 positions match TRBD1. The CDR3 is 13 residues long. V lost 8 bases and J lost 4; bases outside the gene matches: 7. CDR1 and CDR2 (germline): SNHLY, FYNNEI.

The chain's CDR3 is CASSLATPLLANTEAFF. Here the CDR3 DNA reads TGTGCCAGCAGTTTAGCCACCCCCCTCTTGGCCAACACTGAAGCTTTCTTT. This sequence joins TRBV27 and TRBJ1-1; D gene uncertain. The CDR3 sequence is 17 residues long. Germline loops: CDR1 MNHEY, CDR2 SMNVEV (reference sequence). V shed 2 bases and J shed 2 bases, with 18 bases lying between them.

The V and J genes are TRBV30 and TRBJ1-6; 9 bases fit TRBD1. The V gene's germline CDR1 is GTSNPN and CDR2 SVGIG (reference sequence). There are 17 residues in the CDR3. With 2 bases clipped from V and 11 bases from J, the junction kept 16 bases outside the gene matches. CDR3 loop: CAWSLSGGTGNGPPLHF. CDR3 coding DNA: TGTGCCTGGAGTCTTTCAGGTGGGACAGGGAACGGTCCACCCCTCCACTTT.

This clone was found once. The V call is TRBV7-6, the J call TRBJ2-1; no definite D call. The CDR3 is 12 amino acids. Germline V gene lookup returns CDR1 SGHVS and CDR2 FNYEAQ. Trimming took off 5 bases at V and 4 bases at J, with 6 bases between the two ends. As DNA, the CDR3 is TGTGCCAGCAGCCAACAGTACAATGAGCAGTTCTTC. Amino acids: CASSQQYNEQFF.

The V call is TRBV5-1, the J call TRBJ1-1; possible D gene TRBD1, 5 bases. The CDR3 runs 15 residues. Germline V lookup: CDR1 SGHRS, CDR2 YFSETQ. The V end lost 4 bases, the J end lost 0 bases, and 13 bases lay between the germline ends. CDR3: CASSPGGTMNTEAFF. The CDR3, as DNA: TGCGCCAGCAGCCCTGGGGGGACCATGAACACTGAAGCTTTCTTT. The full variable domain, completed using reference TRBV5-1 and TRBJ1-1, is KAGVTQTPRYLIKTRGQQVTLSCSPISGHRSVSWYQQTPGQGLQFLFEYFSETQRNKGNFPGRFSGRQFSNSRSEMNVSTLELGDSALYLCASSPGGTMNTEAFFGQGTRLTVV.

This chain connects TRBV6-5 to TRBJ2-5; D perhaps matches TRBD2 (5 bases). V was cut by 2 bases and J by 1 base, with 8 bases left in between. The CDR3 is 14 amino acids. The germline V gene encodes CDR1 MNHEY and CDR2 SVGAGI. As DNA, the CDR3 is TGTGCCAGCAGTTACGCACTAGTCCAAGAGACCCAGTACTTC. Amino acid sequence: CASSYALVQETQYF.

The chain links TRBV25-1 to TRBJ1-1, with 10 bases aligning to TRBD1. The CDR3 covers 12 residues. CDR1 and CDR2 (germline): MGHDK, SYGVNS. V was pared by 8 bases and J by 4 bases, with 1 base of the junction left unmatched. As DNA, the CDR3 is TGTGCCAGCGGGGACAGGGGCACTGAAGCTTTCTTT. This translates into CASGDRGTEAFF.

In DNA form, the CDR3 reads TGTGCCAGCAGCTTAGGGGGGACAGGGTGGAATCAGCCCCAGCATTTT. It yields the protein CASSLGGTGWNQPQHF. V gene TRBV7-6 combines with J gene TRBJ1-5, with 9 bases that match TRBD1. The CDR3 consists of 16 residues. J gave up 4 bases and V 1 base, and 5 bases lay outside the gene matches. Germline loops: CDR1 SGHVS, CDR2 FNYEAQ.

The chain recombines TRBV25-1 with TRBJ1-2, with no clear D. Germline values: CDR1 MGHDK, CDR2 SYGVNS. This CDR3 is built from 13 residues. Deletions cut 7 bases from V and 8 bases from J, with 17 bases between. The CDR3 DNA reads TGTGCCAGCATGGAAAACCCCAGGAGGGGCTACACCTTC. As protein: CASMENPRRGYTF.

CDR3: CASSPIGGANVLTF. For the CDR3, the DNA is TGTGCCAGCAGTCCTATCGGGGGGGCCAACGTCCTGACTTTC. The rearrangement links TRBV6-4 to TRBJ2-6; D not resolved. The CDR3 runs to 14 residues. Germline V lookup: CDR1 MRHNA, CDR2 SNTAGT. Trimming left V 5 bases short and J 4 bases short, with 9 bases between.

The rearrangement uses TRBV5-4 and TRBJ1-2; D unresolved. The CDR3 is 13 amino acids. Germline-derived CDR1 and CDR2 are SGHNT and YYREEE (reference sequence). With 0 bases removed from V and 1 base from J, the gap between germline ends came to 4 bases. The CDR3, as DNA: TGTGCCAGCAGCTTGGACGGTAACTATGGCTACACCTTC. Its protein is CASSLDGNYGYTF.

The chain combines TRBV9 with TRBJ1-3, with D possibly matching TRBD1 (6 bases). The germline V gene encodes CDR1 SGDLS and CDR2 YYNGEE. The CDR3 totals 13 residues. V shed 4 bases and J shed 11 bases, with 16 bases lying between them. The CDR3 nucleotides read TGTGCCAGCAGCCGCGACAGGACGCGCGCCATATATTTT. It translates to CASSRDRTRAIYF. The whole variable domain, filled in from reference TRBV9 and TRBJ1-3, reads DSGVTQTPKHLITATGQRVTLRCSPRSGDLSVYWYQQSLDQGLQFLIQYYNGEERAKGNILERFSAQQFPDLHSELNLSSLELGDSALYFCASSRDRTRAIYFGEGSWLTVV.

This clone was seen only once. V usage is TRBV7-8 and J usage is TRBJ2-7; 9 nucleotides align to TRBD1. The CDR3 is made up of 14 amino acids. The V and J ends lost 6 bases and 5 bases, in that order; junction bases with no gene match: 8. Per germline, CDR1 SGHVS and CDR2 FQNEAQ. The CDR3 nucleotides are TGTGCCAGCAGGCGCGGGACAGGGTTCCACGAGCAGTACTTC. It translates to CASRRGTGFHEQYF.

This sequence joins TRBV4-1 and TRBJ1-2; no reliable D call. CDR1 is MGHRA, CDR2 YSYEKL, per germline. V was pared by 0 bases and J by 4 bases, with 6 bases between. CDR3 length: 13 amino acids. CDR3 sequence reads: CASSQESFYGYTF. The CDR3, as DNA: TGCGCCAGCAGCCAAGAGTCATTCTATGGCTACACCTTC.

The CDR3 spells CSAIKGAGYTF. CDR3 DNA sequence: TGCAGTGCTATTAAAGGGGCTGGCTACACCTTC. The V gene is TRBV20-1, the J gene TRBJ1-2; D might be TRBD1 (5 bases). The CDR3 is 11 amino acids. Trimming took off 4 bases at V and 7 bases at J, with 10 bases between the two ends. The germline CDR1 and CDR2 sequences are DFQATT and SNEGSKA (reference sequence).

This chain joins TRBV5-4 and TRBJ2-5; 11 nucleotides line up with TRBD2. The J segment lost 4 bases and the V segment lost 4 bases, leaving 15 bases of the junction unmatched. Germline V gene sequence: CDR1 SGHNT, CDR2 YYREEE (reference sequence). The CDR3 contains 18 residues. The CDR3 DNA reads TGTGCCAGCAGCGCCGGCGGCTCTAGCGGGGGGAGGGGAGAGACCCAGTACTTC. This translates into CASSAGGSSGGRGETQYF.

The CDR3 DNA sequence: TGCGCCAGCAGCTTGTACGGGAGTAGTGAGCAGTTCTTC. Its protein is CASSLYGSSEQFF. This chain uses TRBV5-1 with TRBJ2-1; a possible D gene is TRBD2 (6 bases). Trimming shortened V by 1 base and J by 9 bases, and 11 bases separated the two germline ends. This CDR3 has 13 amino acids. The germline V gene encodes CDR1 SGHRS and CDR2 YFSETQ.

This rearrangement joins TRBV5-1 to TRBJ2-1; weak D call: TRBD2 (6 bases). The CDR3 is 15 amino acids. Germline values: CDR1 SGHRS, CDR2 YFSETQ. V lost 4 bases and J 1 base, leaving 12 bases between the germline ends. Here the CDR3 DNA reads TGCGCCAGCAGCCCCGGGGGTAATTCCTACAATGAGCAGTTCTTC. It codes for CASSPGGNSYNEQFF. The full variable domain, its missing parts supplied by reference TRBV5-1 and TRBJ2-1, is KAGVTQTPRYLIKTRGQQVTLSCSPISGHRSVSWYQQTPGQGLQFLFEYFSETQRNKGNFPGRFSGRQFSNSRSEMNVSTLELGDSALYLCASSPGGNSYNEQFFGPGTRLTVL.

The chain uses TRBV6-5 and TRBJ2-1, with D unresolved. Germline lookup yields CDR1 MNHEY and CDR2 SVGAGI. Trimming took 0 bases from V and 9 from J, leaving 9 bases between them. The CDR3 consists of 13 residues. This chain's CDR3 is CASSYSAPGEQFF. CDR3 bases: TGTGCCAGCAGTTACTCGGCCCCTGGTGAGCAGTTCTTC.

V and J are TRBV10-3 and TRBJ2-1; possible D gene TRBD2, 6 bases. The CDR3 is made up of 14 amino acids. With 5 bases removed from V and 6 bases from J, the gap between germline ends came to 14 bases. CDR1 and CDR2 from the germline V gene are ENHRY and SYGVKD. For the CDR3, the DNA is TGTGCCATCAGTCCGTGGGAGGTGGGCAATGAGCAGTTCTTC. Residues: CAISPWEVGNEQFF.

The rearrangement uses TRBV28 and TRBJ1-2, with a tentative D call TRBD1 (5 bases). The CDR3 length is 14 residues. Trimming cost V 6 bases and J 4 bases, with 15 bases left between them. Germline CDR1 and CDR2: MDHEN and SYDVKM. CDR3 nucleotides: TGTGCCAGCAGAAACCCAACAGGAATCTATGGCTACACCTTC. The encoded protein is CASRNPTGIYGYTF.